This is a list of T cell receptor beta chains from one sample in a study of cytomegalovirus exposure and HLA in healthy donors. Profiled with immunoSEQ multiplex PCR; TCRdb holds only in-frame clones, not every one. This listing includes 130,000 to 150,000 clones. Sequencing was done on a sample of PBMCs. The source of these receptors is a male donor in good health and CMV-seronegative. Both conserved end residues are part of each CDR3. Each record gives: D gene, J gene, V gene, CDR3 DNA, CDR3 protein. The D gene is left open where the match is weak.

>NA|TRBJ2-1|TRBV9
TGTGCCAGCAGCGTAGGACTTCTCGTGGTAAATGAGCAGTTCTTC
CASSVGLLVVNEQFF
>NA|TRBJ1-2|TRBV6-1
TGTGCCAGCAGTGACGGGGTTCTTGCCTATGGCTACACCTTC
CASSDGVLAYGYTF
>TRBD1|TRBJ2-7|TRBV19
TGTGCCAGTAGTACTCCCCGGGACAGGGGGCGTACTTTCTACGAGCAGTACTTC
CASSTPRDRGRTFYEQYF
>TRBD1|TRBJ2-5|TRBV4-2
TGTGCCAGCAGCCAAGAACAGGGGCAAGAGACCCAGTACTTC
CASSQEQGQETQYF
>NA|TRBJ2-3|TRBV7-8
TGTGCCAGCAGCCCCATCCGGCGGGCCGACACAGATACGCAGTATTTT
CASSPIRRADTDTQYF
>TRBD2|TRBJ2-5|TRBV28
TGTGCCAGCAGCTTCCCAAGGACTAGCGGTGGTGTAACCCAGTACTTC
CASSFPRTSGGVTQYF
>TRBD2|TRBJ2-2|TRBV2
TGTGCCAGCAGGGAAGCGGGAGGGTTCACCGGGGAGCTGTTTTTT
CASREAGGFTGELFF
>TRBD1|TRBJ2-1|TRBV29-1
TGCAGCGTTGATTTGGACAGGGCCCACTTCTTC
CSVDLDRAHFF
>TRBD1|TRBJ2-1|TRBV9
TGTGCCAGCAGCGTAGCTTATAGGACAGGGTCGAACAGTGGGGTTGAGCAGTTCTTC
CASSVAYRTGSNSGVEQFF
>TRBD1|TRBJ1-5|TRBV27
TGTGCCAGCACCCGTTCGGACAGGGGCAATCAGCCCCAGCATTTT
CASTRSDRGNQPQHF
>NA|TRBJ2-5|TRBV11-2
TGTGCCAGCAGCTTATCGGTTGCGACCCAGTACTTC
CASSLSVATQYF
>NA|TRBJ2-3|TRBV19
TGTGCCAGTAGTCGGGGGACAGCTAGCACAGATACGCAGTATTTT
CASSRGTASTDTQYF
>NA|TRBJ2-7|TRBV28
TGTGCCAGCAGCCATAATGGCCTTTTCGACTCCTACGAGCAGTACTTC
CASSHNGLFDSYEQYF
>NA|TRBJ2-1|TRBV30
TGTGCCTGGGGGAGCCTTGAGCAGTTCTTC
CAWGSLEQFF
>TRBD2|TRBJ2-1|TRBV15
TGTGCCACCAGCAGCGGGACTAGCGGCTACAATGAGCAGTTCTTC
CATSSGTSGYNEQFF
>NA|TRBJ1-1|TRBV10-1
TGCGCCAGCAGTTGGGGACAGAACACTGAAGCTTTCTTT
CASSWGQNTEAFF
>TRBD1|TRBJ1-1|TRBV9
TGTGCCAGCAGCCCGACAGGGGACACTGAAGCTTTCTTT
CASSPTGDTEAFF
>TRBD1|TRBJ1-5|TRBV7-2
TGTGCCAGCAGCTTCAGGGGGGATCAGCCCCAGCATTTT
CASSFRGDQPQHF
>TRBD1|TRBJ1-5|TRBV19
TGTGCCAGTAGTATTAAGCAGGGGGCTCATCAGCCCCAGCATTTT
CASSIKQGAHQPQHF
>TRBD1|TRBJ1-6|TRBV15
TGTGCCACCAGCAGAGAAAATCAACAGGGGCCCGGGGCACCCCTCCACTTT
CATSRENQQGPGAPLHF
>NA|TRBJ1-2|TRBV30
TGTGCCTGGAGTGTACCACACAACTTC
CAWSVPHNF
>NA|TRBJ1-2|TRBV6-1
TGTGCCAGCAGTGAGAGTGGTGGCTACACCTTC
CASSESGGYTF
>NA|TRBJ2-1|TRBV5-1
TGCGCCAGCAGCCCCGGTAGGGGATCCTACAATGAGCAGTTCTTC
CASSPGRGSYNEQFF
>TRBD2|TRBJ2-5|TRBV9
TGTGCCAGCAGCGTCGGGACTAGTCAAGAGACCCAGTACTTC
CASSVGTSQETQYF
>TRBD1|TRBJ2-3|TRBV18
TGTGCCAGCTCACCTTTGGGACAGGCTAGTACAGATACGCAGTATTTT
CASSPLGQASTDTQYF
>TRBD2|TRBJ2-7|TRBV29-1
TGCAGCGTTGTGGGGACTAGAGACGTGCAGTACTTC
CSVVGTRDVQYF
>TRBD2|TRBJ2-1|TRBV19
TGTGCCAGTAGAGGTAGCGGGCCAAGCTCCTACAATGAGCAGTTCTTC
CASRGSGPSSYNEQFF